This is a list of T cell receptor beta chains from one sample in a study of blood T cell repertoires in COVID-19. Libraries were prepared by immunoSEQ multiplex PCR; TCRdb keeps only in-frame clonotypes and omits some of them. Of around 110,000 clones in the sample, approximately 84% were seen once. The sequenced sample was peripheral blood. The receptors originated from a man in his 70s with active or convalescent COVID-19. CDR3s leave out the opening cysteine and the closing phenylalanine or tryptophan. Fields, in order: V gene, D gene, J gene, clone size, CDR3 protein. A D gene is named only where the DNA matches it firmly. Size is stated for part of the rows, as once, few or many counts, or as a class when the clone is expanded.

>TRBV18|-|TRBJ1-1|-
ASSPGETLNTEAF
>TRBV6-2/TRBV6-3|TRBD1|TRBJ1-6|once
ASSSQGALSPLH
>TRBV29-1|-|TRBJ1-1|-
SSRTERNTEAF
>TRBV18|-|TRBJ2-7|-
ASSFTLPTLSSYEQY
>TRBV28|TRBD2|TRBJ2-1|-
ASSRTSSEQF
>TRBV7-2|-|TRBJ1-2|-
ASSSRTEVS
>TRBV19|TRBD1|TRBJ1-2|-
ASSTQGAHGYT
>TRBV7-9|-|TRBJ1-6|-
ASSFDQDSPLH
>TRBV27|TRBD1|TRBJ2-7|few
ASSSTPGQALYEQY
>TRBV6-5|-|TRBJ1-6|few
ASTLQRGKNSPLH
>TRBV9|-|TRBJ2-2|-
ASSDRQNTGELF
>TRBV5-1|-|TRBJ1-1|-
ASSLGGDTEAF
>TRBV7-2|TRBD1|TRBJ1-4|-
ASSAGGSDEKLF
>TRBV18|-|TRBJ1-1|-
ASHTSEGLGGTEAF
>TRBV6-6|TRBD1|TRBJ1-6|-
ASSSGQGGNSPLH
>TRBV19|TRBD1|TRBJ1-2|-
ASSTPLGQGRGYT
>TRBV6-1|TRBD2|TRBJ2-1|-
ASSERLARASYNEQF
>TRBV4-1|TRBD2|TRBJ2-3|once
ASSQDVGLAGSTDTQY
>TRBV6-5|TRBD1|TRBJ1-5|-
ASRSTGRHQPQH
>TRBV9|-|TRBJ2-7|-
ASSLGTPVAGEQY
>TRBV6-5|TRBD1|TRBJ1-2|-
ASSYRGDRIYGYT
>TRBV10-3|TRBD1|TRBJ1-2|-
AIRTTGEGHGYT
>TRBV7-8|-|TRBJ1-2|few
ASSLGVQDGYGYT
>TRBV30|-|TRBJ1-4|-
AWSVLEKLF
>TRBV7-9|-|TRBJ1-1|-
ASSLDHMGAEAF
>TRBV12-3/TRBV12-4|TRBD1|TRBJ2-7|-
ASNFGQGDEQY
>TRBV4-1|-|TRBJ2-1|-
ASSPQPLGASSYNEQF
>TRBV5-6|TRBD1|TRBJ1-1|-
ASSFTQGAPRNTEAF
>TRBV19|-|TRBJ2-6|-
ASMRGTTAGANVLT
>TRBV19|TRBD1|TRBJ1-6|once
ASKKDRESDSPLH
>TRBV7-2|-|TRBJ2-1|-
ASSFGASSYNEQF
>TRBV18|TRBD1|TRBJ1-2|-
ASSPPGTTGAKI
>TRBV7-2|TRBD1|TRBJ1-2|once
ASSLVTGGNYGYT
>TRBV7-2|-|TRBJ2-3|-
ASTLIGFRDTQY
>TRBV2|-|TRBJ1-6|-
ASTKTDGYNSPLH
>TRBV11-2|-|TRBJ2-5|-
ASSLSWTAQETQY
>TRBV5-1|TRBD2|TRBJ2-5|-
ASSLGTSQPYQETQY
>TRBV12-2|-|TRBJ2-7|few
ASRSRLAEGYEQY
>TRBV4-3|TRBD2|TRBJ2-1|-
ASSQDVGGFYNEQF
>TRBV18|TRBD2|TRBJ2-2|-
ASSGAGGPVTGELF